The clone carrying this T cell receptor (beta chain) was counted once. What it binds is unknown. The repertoire was sequenced with immunoSEQ multiplex PCR; TCRdb's copy has only in-frame clones and lacks some. The table includes about 50,000 clones, about 83% detected once. The germline V gene has CDR1 SQVTM and CDR2 ANQGSEA. The CDR3 extends over 16 amino acids. V dropped 5 bases and J dropped 3; count of bases not matched to a gene: 13. The data are from a study of radiotherapy plus CTLA-4 blockade in lung cancer. The study, taken as a whole, reports: Blood saw expansion of tumor-derived TCR clones after radiotherapy plus ipilimumab.

The source was peripheral blood, collected from a patient treated with radiotherapy plus ipilimumab. This clonotype was obtained from a human donor with non-small cell lung cancer whose response to radiotherapy plus ipilimumab could not be evaluated. This rearrangement joins TRBV29-1 to TRBJ2-3, with TRBD1 matching 8 bases. The CDR3 spells CSVRGSGQGGTDTQYF. In DNA, the CDR3 is TGCAGCGTTCGGGGATCTGGACAGGGCGGAACAGATACGCAGTATTTT.